This T cell receptor beta chain was documented in a study of cytomegalovirus exposure and HLA in healthy donors. In the study overall: About 85 million unique TCRs from HLA-typed donors were held in an early release of data.

Germline-derived CDR1 and CDR2 are SNHLY and FYNNEI. V was pared by 10 bases and J by 10 bases, with 6 bases of the junction left unmatched. The CDR3 contains 11 residues. PCR was performed using 60 Vbeta and 13 Jbeta primers. Libraries were prepared by immunoSEQ multiplex PCR; TCRdb keeps only in-frame clonotypes and omits some of them. The table records 200,000 to 250,000 clones, approximately 78% of them present only once. This clone was counted a single time. What it recognizes is unknown. General study points: When presence/absence was analysed, sequencing depth was taken to be roughly uniform across donors. In a later analysis, CMV-associated beta chains were mostly HLA-associated, it appeared. Most TCR sequences were uncommon, yet certain public TCRs appeared in many donors.

The origin of this receptor is a woman aged 40 to 50 in good health and CMV-seronegative. V is TRBV2 and J is TRBJ2-1; 8 nucleotides match TRBD2. What was sequenced was PBMCs. The CDR3 sequence is CAILSGGEQFF. CDR3 bases: TGTGCCATCTTATCGGGGGGGGAGCAGTTCTTC.